Presented here are 18 T cell receptor beta chains from one specimen sequenced in a study of cytomegalovirus exposure and HLA in healthy donors. PCR used 60 Vbeta primers and 13 Jbeta primers. Assay: immunoSEQ multiplex PCR; the TCRdb copy retains only in-frame clones and omits some. Its clone listing holds fewer than 200,000 clones. Input material: PBMCs. Receptor source: a woman aged 60-75 years in good health and CMV-seronegative.

The rearrangement links TRBV6-1 to TRBJ1-1; 8 bases line up with TRBD1. This CDR3 has 14 amino acids. Germline CDR1 and CDR2: MNHNS and SASEGT. V was pared by 2 bases and J by 1 base, with 0 bases of the junction left unmatched. As DNA, the CDR3 is TGTGCCAGCAGTGAAACAGGGGGGAACACTGAAGCTTTCTTT. It yields the protein CASSETGGNTEAFF.

J is TRBJ1-2 and V is TRBV19, with a tentative D call TRBD1 (5 bases). Trimming took 8 bases from V and 2 from J, leaving 9 bases between them. This CDR3 region has 12 residues. From germline, CDR1 is LNHDA and CDR2 SQIVND (reference sequence). The CDR3 DNA reads TGTGCCAGTCGGTCAGGGAACTATGGCTACACCTTC. Protein: CASRSGNYGYTF.

The chain employs TRBV21-1 and TRBJ2-7; no DNA check was done on the table's D call, TRBD1. TRBV21-1 is shown as a pseudogene. The CDR3 length is 13 residues. The DNA of the CDR3 is TGTGCCAGCAGCGGACAGGGGGCCTACGAGCAGTACTTC. This sequence encodes CASSGQGAYEQYF.

CDR3 amino acids: CASSLGTTPWDGYTF. CDR3 DNA sequence: TGCGCCAGCAGCTTGGGAACGACTCCTTGGGATGGCTACACCTTC. The chain joins TRBV5-1 to TRBJ1-2; D gene ambiguous. From germline, CDR1 is SGHRS and CDR2 YFSETQ. V was shortened by 0 bases and J by 6 bases, with 15 bases between the two germline ends. The CDR3 loop spans 15 amino acids.

The DNA for the CDR3 is TGTGCCAGCAGCCTCGCAGCGGGAGCCCAAGAGACCCAGTACTTC. It encodes CASSLAAGAQETQYF. This chain connects TRBV7-9 to TRBJ2-5; 8 bases map to TRBD2. Germline V gene data show CDR1 as SEHNR and CDR2 as FQNEAQ (reference sequence). The CDR3 has 15 residues. V trimming: 5 bases; J trimming: 1 base; junction bases outside the gene matches: 6.

The rearrangement joins TRBV5-1 to TRBJ2-1; tentative D call: TRBD2 (5 bases). This CDR3 region has 14 residues. V lost 5 bases and J lost 5, with 14 bases in between. Per the germline V gene, CDR1 is SGHRS and CDR2 is YFSETQ. CDR3 amino acids: CASRVGPGNNEQFF. The CDR3 DNA reads as TGCGCCAGCAGAGTCGGGCCGGGGAACAATGAGCAGTTCTTC.

The chain has TRBV5-1 and TRBJ1-6; perhaps TRBD1 as D (5 bases). CDR1 SGHRS and CDR2 YFSETQ come from the germline V gene. The CDR3 has 15 amino acids. V was cut by 0 bases and J by 10 bases, with 14 bases left in between. The CDR3 DNA reads as TGCGCCAGCAGCTTGGTGTCGGGGGGAGGGTCACCCCTCCACTTT. Amino acid sequence: CASSLVSGGGSPLHF.

The rearrangement links TRBV25-1 to TRBJ2-5, with a weak D call TRBD2 (6 bases). V lost 6 bases to trimming and J lost 5 bases, with 10 bases between them. Germline V gene sequence: CDR1 MGHDK, CDR2 SYGVNS. The CDR3 has 12 residues. The CDR3 nucleotides read TGTGCCAGCAGCCTACGGGGGGAGACCCAGTACTTC. Translation gives CASSLRGETQYF.

The chain employs TRBV5-6 and TRBJ2-6; D may be TRBD1 (6 bases). Germline V CDR1 and CDR2: SGHDT, YYEEEE. This CDR3 is built from 18 residues. The ends were cut back, 4 bases at V and 0 bases at J, with 17 bases in the middle. The CDR3 nucleotides are TGTGCCAGCAGCCAAACGACAGGTGGACACTCTGGGGCCAACGTCCTGACTTTC. Encoded protein: CASSQTTGGHSGANVLTF.

The genes are TRBV2 and TRBJ1-1, with 11 bases fitting TRBD1. The germline CDR1 and CDR2 sequences are SNHLY and FYNNEI. The CDR3 extends over 13 amino acids. The V and J ends lost 6 bases and 6 bases, in that order; junction bases with no gene match: 3. This CDR3 is CASRGQGVAEAFF. The CDR3 bases are TGTGCCAGCAGGGGACAGGGGGTCGCTGAAGCTTTCTTT.

The V and J genes are TRBV5-4 and TRBJ2-7, with D possibly TRBD2 on 6 matching bases. V dropped 0 bases and J dropped 1 base, with 11 bases sitting between them. Germline CDR1 and CDR2: SGHNT and YYREEE (reference sequence). This CDR3 has 15 residues. The chain's CDR3 is CASSLGGTGSYEQYF. CDR3 DNA sequence: TGTGCCAGCAGCTTGGGAGGGACTGGTTCCTACGAGCAGTACTTC. The full variable domain, with the rest looked up from reference TRBV5-4 and TRBJ2-7, is ETGVTQSPTHLIKTRGQQVTLRCSSQSGHNTVSWYQQALGQGPQFIFQYYREEENGRGNFPPRFSGLQFPNYSSELNVNALELDDSALYLCASSLGGTGSYEQYFGPGTRLTVT.

The chain couples TRBV6-5 to TRBJ2-7; 8 bases agree with TRBD2. This CDR3 region has 14 residues. Germline V gives CDR1 MNHEY, CDR2 SVGAGI. After removal of 5 bases from V and 0 bases from J, the junction contained 3 bases not matched to a gene. In DNA, the CDR3 is TGTGCCAGCAGTGGTAGCGGGAACTCCTACGAGCAGTACTTC. It yields the protein CASSGSGNSYEQYF.

This sequence joins TRBV11-2 and TRBJ1-6, with D unresolved. The germline V gene encodes CDR1 SGHAT and CDR2 FQNNGV. This CDR3 contains 16 residues. V gave up 1 base and J gave up 7 bases, with 14 bases separating them. The chain's CDR3 is CASSLVLQAWNSPLHF. CDR3 nucleotides: TGTGCCAGCAGCTTAGTTCTCCAGGCCTGGAATTCACCCCTCCACTTT.

The chain links TRBV19 to TRBJ2-5; 8 nucleotides line up with TRBD1. The CDR3 consists of 15 residues. The V gene end was trimmed by 1 base and the J gene end by 5 bases; junction bases not matched to a gene: 6. The germline CDR1 and CDR2 sequences are LNHDA and SQIVND (reference sequence). The DNA of the CDR3 is TGTGCCAGTAGTATAGGCGGACAGGGCGGGGAGACCCAGTACTTC. This gives the protein CASSIGGQGGETQYF. The full variable domain, completed using reference TRBV19 and TRBJ2-5, is DGGITQSPKYLFRKEGQNVTLSCEQNLNHDAMYWYRQDPGQGLRLIYYSQIVNDFQKGDIAEGYSVSREKKESFPLTVTSAQKNPTAFYLCASSIGGQGGETQYFGPGTRLLVL.

The V call is TRBV13, the J call TRBJ1-1, with a weak D call TRBD1 (6 bases). Trimming removed 5 bases at V and 3 bases at J, with 16 bases between. CDR3 length equals 15 residues. CDR1 PRHDT and CDR2 FYEKMQ come from the germline V gene (reference sequence). The CDR3 protein is CASSPRGKGDTEAFF. CDR3 in DNA: TGTGCCAGCAGCCCCCGAGGAAAGGGGGACACTGAAGCTTTCTTT.

This rearrangement joins TRBV2 to TRBJ2-4; D unresolved. Germline CDR1 reads SNHLY; CDR2 reads FYNNEI. V lost 1 base and J lost 1, with 8 bases in between. This CDR3 contains 15 residues. The CDR3 DNA follows: TGTGCCAGCAGTGAAGAAATTCGTGCCAAAAACATTCAGTACTTC. Translated: CASSEEIRAKNIQYF.

The chain joins TRBV5-6 to TRBJ2-1, with TRBD2 identical over 12 bases. There are 16 residues in the CDR3. J lost 4 bases, V lost 4 bases, and 6 bases had no gene match. The V gene's germline CDR1 is SGHDT and CDR2 YYEEEE. CDR3 DNA: TGTGCCAGCAGCCCGAGACTAGCGGGGGATTACAATGAGCAGTTCTTC. Amino acids: CASSPRLAGDYNEQFF.

The rearrangement joins TRBV5-8 to TRBJ1-2; tentative D call: TRBD1 (6 bases). The CDR3 spans 16 residues. Trimming removed 0 bases from V and 4 bases from J, with 16 bases in between. The V gene's germline CDR1 is SGHTS and CDR2 YDEGEE. In nucleotides, the CDR3 is TGTGCCAGCAGCTTGGATAGGACAGCTTCACCCTATGGCTACACCTTC. Translated: CASSLDRTASPYGYTF.